This paragraph reports one T cell receptor (beta chain). The table came from immunoSEQ multiplex PCR; TCRdb's copy has only in-frame clones and leaves some out. The profile shows roughly 82,000 clones, roughly 89% of them singletons. This specimen comes from a study of glioma-infiltrating T cells after dendritic cell vaccination. Study context: Patients received three intradermal dendritic cell vaccine injections at biweekly intervals.

The CDR3 has 14 residues. Trimming stripped 4 bases from V and 6 bases from J, with 16 bases between. CDR1 and CDR2 (germline): SGHDT, YYEEEE. The rearrangement links TRBV5-6 to TRBJ1-1, with D possibly being TRBD1 (5 bases). Sequenced material: blood, taken before dendritic cell vaccination. The receptor comes from a human donor with glioblastoma. CDR3 region: CASSAGGENSEAFF. The CDR3 nucleotides are TGTGCCAGCAGCGCTGGGGGGGAGAATTCTGAAGCTTTCTTT.